This record covers a single TCR beta chain. The antigen it binds to is not known. No base qualities exist here, and no much larger clone lies one base off it. This record belongs to a study of OX40 agonist ivuxolimab in advanced cancers. About the investigation overall: The costimulatory receptor OX40 (CD134) was targeted by ivuxolimab, a fully human IgG2 agonistic monoclonal antibody. The purpose of peripheral TCRbeta sequencing was to test whether ivuxolimab changed TCR sequence diversity and led to clonal T-cell expansion. Of the approximately 54 dose-escalation patients, hepatocellular carcinoma was present in 19, melanoma in some 15, renal cell carcinoma in 9 and head and neck cancer in 9. Intravenous ivuxolimab was administered to patients every 2 weeks at six dose levels: 0.01, 0.1, 0.3, 1.5, 3 and 10 mg/kg. Three dose-escalation patients achieved partial responses, one with hepatocellular carcinoma and two with cutaneous melanoma. In the dose-escalation cohort, 65% to 90% of patients were male, and the mean age was approximately 60 years, with a range of about 23 to 85. The paper describes the monotherapy dose-escalation part (N of about 50 patients) of the phase I trial of ivuxolimab. Patients were allowed to have had prior anti-PD-1, anti-PD-L1 or anti-CTLA-4 therapy, and more than 30% of the dose-escalation patients had previously received checkpoint inhibitors. Results the study describes overall, beyond this receptor: In the 0.1-3.0 mg/kg groups, partial responders were among the patients with the lowest normalized peripheral clonal expansion, particularly in CD8+ T cells. Low levels of normalized T-cell clonal expansion were also seen in some patients who did not respond. The antigen specificity of the peripheral T cells that underwent clonal expansion was not determined. At doses of 0.1 to 3.0 mg/kg, clonal expansion of both CD4+ and CD8+ T cells in blood was seen between baseline and week 6. After ivuxolimab, expanded clones were on average more numerous among CD8+ T cells than among CD4+ T cells.

CDR1 and CDR2, per the germline V gene, are SGHRS and YFSETQ. The V end loses 5 bases and the J end loses 4 bases, and a stretch of 15 bases separates them. The CDR3, from cysteine to phenylalanine, totals 15 residues. Only the CDR3 region is kept as DNA, spanning 45 bases read in frame from base 1. Genomic DNA was extracted from sorted cells for sequencing of the TCRbeta CDR3 region. The immunoSEQ Assay was used to sequence the TCRbeta CDR3 regions. TCRdb's version of the immuneACCESS table is confined to in-frame rearrangements and falls short of the full clone set. An unresolved V gene accounts for under half of the shortfall where checked; the remainder is of unknown origin. The sample table lists about 93,000 clones, 92% of them with a count of one. The ten largest clonotypes hold roughly 0.53% of the sample. Patients with autoimmune disease history or receiving systemic immunosuppression were excluded from the trial. Peripheral blood for TCR sequencing was collected from all dose cohorts at baseline, on cycle 4 day 1, and on cycle 7 day 1. The samples were drawn from a first-in-human, open-label, multicenter phase I dose-escalation trial of ivuxolimab. Adults with locally advanced or metastatic melanoma, renal cell, hepatocellular, or head and neck squamous cell carcinoma were enrolled in the trial. CD4+ and CD8+ T cells were sorted separately from peripheral blood before TCR sequencing.

Here the sequenced sample was CD4+ or CD8+ T cells sorted from blood, taken in a trial of the OX40 agonist ivuxolimab. The receptor chain draws on TRBV5-1 and TRBJ2-2, with the D gene possibly TRBD1 or TRBD2, each one fitting 5 bases. The receptor comes from an adult with an advanced solid tumor such as melanoma, head and neck, liver or kidney cancer. The DNA is as follows: TGCGCCAGCAGAACCCCGGGACGGAGCACCGGGGAGCTGTTTTTT. Translated, it gives CASRTPGRSTGELFF.